The 19 T cell receptor beta chains below all came from one sample that was sequenced in a study of T cell changes during pregnancy in multiple sclerosis. Assay used: immunoSEQ multiplex PCR; TCRdb lists only in-frame clones, some missing. The repertoire consists of around 40,000 clones, with about 92% occurring once and the leading ten covering over 0.55%. The sequences come from CD4+ T cells from peripheral blood mononuclear cells, collected in the third trimester of pregnancy. Receptors were obtained from a female donor with multiple sclerosis, enrolled in a pregnancy study.

This chain uses TRBV5-1 with TRBJ2-7; the D gene is possibly TRBD2 (5 bases). The germline V and J ends were trimmed by 3 bases and 3 bases, with 13 bases remaining between them. The CDR3 consists of 14 residues. In germline, CDR1 is SGHRS, CDR2 YFSETQ. The CDR3 nucleotides read TGCGCCAGCAGCTCATCGGGAAATGACTACGAGCAGTACTTC. It yields the protein CASSSSGNDYEQYF.

V gene TRBV7-2 combines with J gene TRBJ2-3; D not certain. Between the trimmed V and J ends, which lost 0 bases and 6 bases, there was a span of 7 bases. CDR1 and CDR2 from the germline V gene are SGHTA and FQGNSA. The CDR3 runs 13 residues. The CDR3 region is CASSLAGLDTQYF. CDR3 nucleotide sequence: TGTGCCAGCAGCTTAGCGGGCTTGGATACGCAGTATTTT.

This chain links TRBV18 with TRBJ1-5, with D possibly TRBD1 on 6 matching bases. Trimming removed 3 bases from V and 2 bases from J, with 8 bases in between. The CDR3 loop spans 14 amino acids. Germline-derived CDR1 and CDR2 are KGHSH and LQKENI. The CDR3 bases are TGTGCCAGCTCACCGGACAGCCGCAATCAGCCCCAGCATTTT. This gives the protein CASSPDSRNQPQHF.

The chain links TRBV11-2 to TRBJ2-5; no definite D call. The V gene lost 7 bases and the J gene lost 1 base, with 10 bases spanning the gap. CDR1 is SGHAT, CDR2 FQNNGV, per germline. This CDR3 contains 13 residues. The CDR3 DNA follows: TGTGCCAGCACCATGGCCCTCCAAGAGACCCAGTACTTC. Encoded protein: CASTMALQETQYF. Complete variable domain (other parts from reference TRBV11-2 and TRBJ2-5): EAGVAQSPRYKIIEKRQSVAFWCNPISGHATLYWYQQILGQGPKLLIQFQNNGVVDDSQLPKDRFSAERLKGVDSTLKIQPAKLEDSAVYLCASTMALQETQYFGPGTRLLVL.

CDR3 amino acids: CASSLGGRAYNEQFF. CDR3 coding DNA: TGCGCCAGCAGCTTGGGGGGCCGCGCCTACAATGAGCAGTTCTTC. The V gene is TRBV5-1, the J gene TRBJ2-1; tentative D call: TRBD1 (5 bases). CDR1 is SGHRS and CDR2 is YFSETQ in the germline V gene. The CDR3 sequence is 15 residues long. V lost 0 bases and J lost 2, with 9 bases in between.

The chain couples TRBV18 to TRBJ2-7, with 11 nucleotides matching TRBD1. Trimming took 4 bases from V and 4 from J; bases not matched to a gene: 12. This CDR3 has 17 residues. The germline CDR1 and CDR2 sequences are KGHSH and LQKENI. The CDR3 sequence is CASSLLSRTGGTYEQYF. The CDR3 coding sequence is TGTGCCAGCTCACTCCTATCCCGGACAGGGGGCACTTACGAGCAGTACTTC.

The chain recombines TRBV2 with TRBJ1-1; D is undetermined. Trimming left V 6 bases short and J 1 base short, with 12 bases between. CDR3 size: 14 residues. From germline, CDR1 is SNHLY and CDR2 FYNNEI. CDR3 loop: CASSEIVANTEAFF. DNA for the CDR3: TGTGCCAGCAGCGAGATAGTTGCGAACACTGAAGCTTTCTTT.

This clone appeared a single time. This chain uses TRBV19 with TRBJ1-4; 8 bases are a match to TRBD1. V trimming: 3 bases; J trimming: 4 bases; junction bases outside the gene matches: 7. Germline CDR1 is LNHDA and CDR2 is SQIVND (reference sequence). The CDR3 runs to 16 residues. CDR3 nucleotide sequence: TGTGCCAGTAGTATCGGACAGGGTTCTTATAATGAAAAACTGTTTTTT. Translation: CASSIGQGSYNEKLFF.

J is TRBJ2-2 and V is TRBV10-1; 8 positions match TRBD2. The germline gives CDR1 WNHNN, CDR2 SYGVQD (reference sequence). The CDR3 is 14 residues long. V dropped 3 bases and J dropped 7; count of bases not matched to a gene: 4. CDR3 sequence: CASSDKREYGELFF. As DNA, the CDR3 is TGCGCCAGCAGTGATAAGCGGGAGTACGGGGAGCTGTTTTTT.

This chain connects TRBV6-5 to TRBJ2-2; TRBD2 matches at 9 bases. J was trimmed by 7 bases and V by 5 bases; bases with no gene match: 8. This CDR3 is built from 15 residues. In germline, CDR1 is MNHEY, CDR2 SVGAGI. The CDR3 bases are TGTGCCAGCAGTCCCGGGACTAGCTTGGGCGGGGAGCTGTTTTTT. It yields the protein CASSPGTSLGGELFF.

This clone came up a few times. CDR3 in amino acids: CAISDGTSGGVTDTQYF. For the CDR3, the DNA is TGTGCCATCAGTGATGGGACTAGCGGGGGGGTCACAGATACGCAGTATTTT. The genes are TRBV10-3 and TRBJ2-3; TRBD2 matches at 16 bases. V was clipped by 3 bases and J by 2 bases; unmatched bases: 2. The CDR3 sequence is 17 residues long. Germline assignment: CDR1 ENHRY and CDR2 SYGVKD.

The CDR3 loop reads CASSTRKGGSYNEQFF. The CDR3, as DNA: TGTGCCAGCAGCACCCGTAAAGGGGGCTCCTACAATGAGCAGTTCTTC. This chain uses TRBV14 with TRBJ2-1; maybe TRBD1 (6 bases). This CDR3 has 16 amino acids. Germline CDR1 SGHDN, CDR2 FVKESK. Trimming removed 5 bases from V and 0 bases from J, with 14 bases in between.

The chain employs TRBV19 and TRBJ1-2; D may be TRBD1 (5 bases). The CDR3 is 13 amino acids. CDR1 and CDR2 (germline): LNHDA, SQIVND (reference sequence). V lost 5 bases to trimming and J lost 6 bases, with 13 bases between them. DNA of the CDR3: TGTGCCAGTAGTTTAGCCATGGGGCATGGCTACACCTTC. Encoded protein: CASSLAMGHGYTF.

V usage is TRBV30 and J usage is TRBJ1-5; perhaps TRBD1 as D (6 bases). The CDR3 length is 12 residues. V was trimmed by 2 bases and J by 6 bases, leaving 8 bases between them. The V gene's germline CDR1 is GTSNPN and CDR2 SVGIG (reference sequence). This CDR3 reads CAWSLGGQPQHF. The CDR3 region has the DNA TGTGCCTGGAGTTTAGGGGGTCAGCCCCAGCATTTT.

The chain has TRBV7-6 and TRBJ1-2; 8 bases match TRBD1. The junction had 9 bases not matched to a gene; V was cut back by 4 bases and J by 2 bases. Germline CDR1 reads SGHVS; CDR2 reads FNYEAQ. This CDR3 contains 16 residues. The DNA of the CDR3 is TGTGCCAGCAGCTCATTCAAGGGACAGGAAAACTATGGCTACACCTTC. Protein: CASSSFKGQENYGYTF.

V and J are TRBV6-5 and TRBJ2-1; a possible D gene is TRBD1 (5 bases). Trimming shortened V by 4 bases and J by 0 bases, and 13 bases separated the two germline ends. This CDR3 has 16 residues. Germline CDR1 is MNHEY and CDR2 is SVGAGI. CDR3 protein: CASSSRRGFSYNEQFF. The CDR3 region has the DNA TGTGCCAGCAGTTCCCGAAGGGGATTCTCCTACAATGAGCAGTTCTTC.

This sequence joins TRBV5-1 and TRBJ2-7; TRBD2 might be the D (6 bases). This CDR3 has 14 residues. Trimming cost V 4 bases and J 2 bases, with 13 bases left between them. The germline V gene has CDR1 SGHRS and CDR2 YFSETQ. CDR3 DNA: TGCGCCAGCAGCCGGGTGGGGGGTCCCTACGAGCAGTACTTC. This codes for CASSRVGGPYEQYF.

The chain couples TRBV28 to TRBJ2-7, with 7 bases that match TRBD1. V was pared by 2 bases and J by 5 bases, with 3 bases of the junction left unmatched. The CDR3 covers 13 residues. Germline V lookup: CDR1 MDHEN, CDR2 SYDVKM. CDR3 coding DNA: TGTGCCAGCAGTTTACAGGGGGTCGACGAGCAGTACTTC. Translated: CASSLQGVDEQYF.

V is TRBV7-8 and J is TRBJ1-3, with D possibly being TRBD1 (6 bases). The V gene lost 5 bases and the J gene lost 4 bases, with 9 bases spanning the gap. The CDR3 contains 13 residues. Germline CDR1 SGHVS, CDR2 FQNEAQ. The CDR3 is CASSRDRGNTIYF. The CDR3 region has the DNA TGTGCCAGCAGCCGTGACAGGGGAAACACCATATATTTT.